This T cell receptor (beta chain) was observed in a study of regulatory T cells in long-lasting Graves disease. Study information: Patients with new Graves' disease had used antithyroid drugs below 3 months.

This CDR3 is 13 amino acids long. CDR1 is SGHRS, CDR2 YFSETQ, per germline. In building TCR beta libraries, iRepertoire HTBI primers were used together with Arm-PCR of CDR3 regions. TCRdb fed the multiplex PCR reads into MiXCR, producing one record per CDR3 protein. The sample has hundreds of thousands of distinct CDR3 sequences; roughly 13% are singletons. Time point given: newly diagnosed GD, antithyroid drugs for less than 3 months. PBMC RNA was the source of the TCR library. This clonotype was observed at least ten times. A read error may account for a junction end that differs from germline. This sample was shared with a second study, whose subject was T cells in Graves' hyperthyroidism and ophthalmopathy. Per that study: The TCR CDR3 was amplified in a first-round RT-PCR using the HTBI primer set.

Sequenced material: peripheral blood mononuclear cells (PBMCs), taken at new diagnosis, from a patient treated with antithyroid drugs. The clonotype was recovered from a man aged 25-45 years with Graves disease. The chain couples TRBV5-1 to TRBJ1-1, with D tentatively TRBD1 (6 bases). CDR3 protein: CASSWGQNTEAFF. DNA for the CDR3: TGTGCCAGCAGCTGGGGACAGAACACTGAAGCTTTCTTT.